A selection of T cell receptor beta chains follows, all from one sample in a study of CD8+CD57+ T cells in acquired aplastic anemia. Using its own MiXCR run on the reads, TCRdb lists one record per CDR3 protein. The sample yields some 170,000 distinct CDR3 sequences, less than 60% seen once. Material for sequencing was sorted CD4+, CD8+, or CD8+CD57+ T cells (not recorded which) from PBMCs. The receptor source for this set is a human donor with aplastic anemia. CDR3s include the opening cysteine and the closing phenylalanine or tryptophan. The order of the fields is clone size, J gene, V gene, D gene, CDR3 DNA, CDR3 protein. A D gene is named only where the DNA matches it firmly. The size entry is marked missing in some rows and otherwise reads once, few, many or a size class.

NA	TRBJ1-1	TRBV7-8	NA	TGTGCCAGCAGCGCCATGGCAGGGAACACTGAAGCTTTCTTT	CASSAMAGNTEAFF
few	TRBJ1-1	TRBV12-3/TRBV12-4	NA	TGTGCCAGCACCGGTAGAGGGGAGGCTTTCTTT	CASTGRGEAFF
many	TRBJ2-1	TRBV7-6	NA	TGTGCCAGCAGCGCACCCAGCCAGCCCGGTGGTGAGCAGTTCTTC	CASSAPSQPGGEQFF
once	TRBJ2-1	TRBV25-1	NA	TGTGCCAGCAGTGAGACAGGAAACAATGAGCAGTTCTTC	CASSETGNNEQFF
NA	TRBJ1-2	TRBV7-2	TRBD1	TGTGCCAGCAGCGTGGAACAGGGGTATGGCTACACCTTC	CASSVEQGYGYTF
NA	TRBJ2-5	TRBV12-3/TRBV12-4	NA	TGTGCCAGCAGCCAAGACCCAGGGCGGGAGACCCAGTACTTC	CASSQDPGRETQYF
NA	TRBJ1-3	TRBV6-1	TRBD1	TGTGCCAGCAGGCCACCGACAGGGCCTGGAAACACCATATATTTT	CASRPPTGPGNTIYF
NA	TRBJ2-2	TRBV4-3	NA	TGCGCCAGCTGCCAAGAAACAGGGCAGACCGGGGAGCTGTTCTTT	CASCQETGQTGELFF
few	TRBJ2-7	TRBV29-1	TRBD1	TGCAGCGTGATAACTTTACAGGGGAGCAACGAGCAGTACTTC	CSVITLQGSNEQYF
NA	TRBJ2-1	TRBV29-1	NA	TGCAGCGTTGATTTAACCGGGACTTTGCAGCGGAATGAGCAGTTCTTC	CSVDLTGTLQRNEQFF
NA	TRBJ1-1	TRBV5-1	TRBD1	TGCGCCGGCAGCTCGGGACAGACCAACACTGAAGCTCTCTTT	CAGSSGQTNTEALF
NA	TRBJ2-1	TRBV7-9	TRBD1	TGTGCCAGCAGCTTTAGGGGACAGGGGTACAATGAGCAGTTCTTC	CASSFRGQGYNEQFF
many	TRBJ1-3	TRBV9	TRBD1	TGTGCCAGCAGCGTAGGGGCTTGGACAGGGCCAGGAAACACCATATATTTT	CASSVGAWTGPGNTIYF
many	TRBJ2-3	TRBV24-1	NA	TGTGCCACCAGTGACCAAAGTGGGGGGCGCTTACCCACAGATACGCAGTATTTT	CATSDQSGGRLPTDTQYF
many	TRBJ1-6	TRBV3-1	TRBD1	TGTGCCAGCAGCCAAGGACAGGGTCTCCACTTT	CASSQGQGLHF
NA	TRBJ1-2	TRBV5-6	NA	TGTGCCAGCAGCTTGTCGAACGGGGGCGGCTACACCTTC	CASSLSNGGGYTF
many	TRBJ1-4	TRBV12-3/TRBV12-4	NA	TGTGCCAGCAGTTTGTGGGGCGGGGAAAAACTGTTTTTT	CASSLWGGEKLFF
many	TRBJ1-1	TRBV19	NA	TGTGCCAGTAGTTTGGGGGTATCTCTGTTGAACACTGAAGCTTTCTTT	CASSLGVSLLNTEAFF
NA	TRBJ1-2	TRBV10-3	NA	TGTGCCATCAAAGGCGTTCCTAACTATGGCTACACCTTC	CAIKGVPNYGYTF
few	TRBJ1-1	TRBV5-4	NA	TGTGCCAGCAGCAAGTCTTCACAGGAAGTTGAAGCTTTCTTT	CASSKSSQEVEAFF
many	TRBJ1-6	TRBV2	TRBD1	TGTGCCAGCAGTGAAATCGGGACAGGGGTCTCACCCCTCCACTTT	CASSEIGTGVSPLHF
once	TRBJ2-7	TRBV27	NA	TGTGCCAGCAGCCTTACTGGACAGTACGAGCAGTACTTC	CASSLTGQYEQYF
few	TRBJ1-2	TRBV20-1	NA	TGCAGTGCTAGGAGGACATCAGGGAACTATGGCTACACCTTC	CSARRTSGNYGYTF
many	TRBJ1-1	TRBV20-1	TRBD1	TGCAGTGCCCGGGACAGGGGGAACACTGAAGCTTTCTTT	CSARDRGNTEAFF
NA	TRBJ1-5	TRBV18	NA	TGTGCCAGCTCATCGGAGTATGGGGGTAGCAATCAGCCCCAGCATTTT	CASSSEYGGSNQPQHF
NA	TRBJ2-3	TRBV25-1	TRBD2	TGTGCCAGCAGTGACGGGACTAGCGGGGGTAGCACAGATACGCAGTATTTT	CASSDGTSGGSTDTQYF